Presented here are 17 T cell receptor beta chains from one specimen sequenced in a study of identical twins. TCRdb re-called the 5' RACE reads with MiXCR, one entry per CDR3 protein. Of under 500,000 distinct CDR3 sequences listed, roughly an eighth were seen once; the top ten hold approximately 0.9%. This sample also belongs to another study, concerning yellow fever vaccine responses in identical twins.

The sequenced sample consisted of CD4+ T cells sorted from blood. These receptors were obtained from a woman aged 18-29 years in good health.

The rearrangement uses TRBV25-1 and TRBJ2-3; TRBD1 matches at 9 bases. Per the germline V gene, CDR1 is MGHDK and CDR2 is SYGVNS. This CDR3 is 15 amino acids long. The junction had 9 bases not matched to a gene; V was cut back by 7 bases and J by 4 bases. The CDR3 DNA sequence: TGTGCCAGCACCTTAGGAACAGGGGGCGCAGATACGCAGTATTTT. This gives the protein CASTLGTGGADTQYF.

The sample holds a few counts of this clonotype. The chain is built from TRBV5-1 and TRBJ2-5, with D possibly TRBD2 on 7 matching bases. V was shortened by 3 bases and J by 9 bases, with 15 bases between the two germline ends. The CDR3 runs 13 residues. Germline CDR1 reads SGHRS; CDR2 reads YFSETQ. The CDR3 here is CASSYWGGRAQYF. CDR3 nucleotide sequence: TGCGCCAGCAGCTACTGGGGGGGCCGGGCCCAGTACTTC.

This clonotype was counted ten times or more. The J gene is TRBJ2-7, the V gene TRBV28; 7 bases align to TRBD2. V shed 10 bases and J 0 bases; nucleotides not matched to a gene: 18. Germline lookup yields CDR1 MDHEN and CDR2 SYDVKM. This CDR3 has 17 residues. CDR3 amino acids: CAIREGGGRIISYEQYF. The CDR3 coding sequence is TGTGCCATCAGGGAGGGTGGTGGACGGATCATCTCCTACGAGCAGTACTTC.

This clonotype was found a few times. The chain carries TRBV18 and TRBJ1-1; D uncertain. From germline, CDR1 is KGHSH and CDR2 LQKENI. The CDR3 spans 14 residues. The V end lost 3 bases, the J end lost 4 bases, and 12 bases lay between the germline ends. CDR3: CASSPSLSSTEAFF. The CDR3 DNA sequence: TGTGCCAGCTCACCGAGCCTTTCTAGCACTGAAGCTTTCTTT.

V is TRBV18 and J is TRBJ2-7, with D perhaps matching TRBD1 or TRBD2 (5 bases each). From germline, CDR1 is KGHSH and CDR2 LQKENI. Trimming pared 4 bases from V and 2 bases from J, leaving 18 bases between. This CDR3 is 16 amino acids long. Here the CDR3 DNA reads TGTGCCAGCTCACGCGTTGGGGGTAGCGTGACCTACGAGCAGTACTTC. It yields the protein CASSRVGGSVTYEQYF.

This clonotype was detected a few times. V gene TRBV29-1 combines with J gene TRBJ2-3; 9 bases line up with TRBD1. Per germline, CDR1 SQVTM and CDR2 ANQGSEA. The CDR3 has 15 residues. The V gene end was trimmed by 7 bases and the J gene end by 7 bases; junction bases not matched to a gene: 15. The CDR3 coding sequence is TGCAGCGGACGACCCGGGACAGGGACAACAAATACGCAGTATTTT. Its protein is CSGRPGTGTTNTQYF.

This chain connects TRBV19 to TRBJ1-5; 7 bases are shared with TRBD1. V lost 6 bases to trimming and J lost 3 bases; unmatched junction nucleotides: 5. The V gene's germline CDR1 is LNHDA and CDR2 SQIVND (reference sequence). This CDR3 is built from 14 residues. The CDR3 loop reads CASRYRGDNQPQHF. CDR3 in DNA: TGTGCCAGTAGATACAGGGGTGACAATCAGCCCCAGCATTTT.

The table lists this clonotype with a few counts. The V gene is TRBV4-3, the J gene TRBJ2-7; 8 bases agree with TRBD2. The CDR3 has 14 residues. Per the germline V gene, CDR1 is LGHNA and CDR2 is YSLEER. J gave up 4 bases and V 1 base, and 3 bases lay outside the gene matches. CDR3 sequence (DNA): TGCGCCAGCAGCCAAGGGACTAGCTCGTACGAGCAGTACTTC. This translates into CASSQGTSSYEQYF.

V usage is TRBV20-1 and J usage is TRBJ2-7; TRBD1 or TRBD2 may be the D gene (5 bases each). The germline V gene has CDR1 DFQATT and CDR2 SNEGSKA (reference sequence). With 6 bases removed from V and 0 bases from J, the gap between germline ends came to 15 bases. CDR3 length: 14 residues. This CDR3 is CSATGTQISYEQYF. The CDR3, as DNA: TGCAGTGCAACCGGGACCCAGATCTCCTACGAGCAGTACTTC.

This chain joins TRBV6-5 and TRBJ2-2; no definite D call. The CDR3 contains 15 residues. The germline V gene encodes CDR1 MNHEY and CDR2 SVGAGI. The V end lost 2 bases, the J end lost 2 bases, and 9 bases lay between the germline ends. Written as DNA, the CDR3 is TGTGCCAGCAGTTACCTTACGACCAACACCGGGGAGCTGTTTTTT. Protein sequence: CASSYLTTNTGELFF.

This CDR3 reads CASSRTEGAIYF. The CDR3 DNA sequence: TGTGCCAGCAGCCGAACTGAGGGCGCCATATATTTT. This chain uses TRBV6-5 with TRBJ1-3; D is ambiguous. Trimming left V 6 bases short and J 11 bases short, with 14 bases between. This CDR3 spans 12 amino acids. Germline CDR1 MNHEY, CDR2 SVGAGI.

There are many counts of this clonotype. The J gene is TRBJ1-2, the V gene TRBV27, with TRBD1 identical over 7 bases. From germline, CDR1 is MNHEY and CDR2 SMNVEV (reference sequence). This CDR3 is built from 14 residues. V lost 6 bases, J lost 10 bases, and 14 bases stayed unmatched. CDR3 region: CASSTKLTGLSYTF. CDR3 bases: TGTGCCAGCAGCACCAAGTTGACAGGGCTCTCCTACACCTTC.

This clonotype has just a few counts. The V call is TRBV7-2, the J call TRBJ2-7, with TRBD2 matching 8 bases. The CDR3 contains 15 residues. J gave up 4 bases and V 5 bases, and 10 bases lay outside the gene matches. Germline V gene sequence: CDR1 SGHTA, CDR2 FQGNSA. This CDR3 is CASSRGGIAGYEQYF. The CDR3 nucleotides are TGTGCCAGCAGCCGAGGGGGGATAGCGGGGTACGAGCAGTACTTC.

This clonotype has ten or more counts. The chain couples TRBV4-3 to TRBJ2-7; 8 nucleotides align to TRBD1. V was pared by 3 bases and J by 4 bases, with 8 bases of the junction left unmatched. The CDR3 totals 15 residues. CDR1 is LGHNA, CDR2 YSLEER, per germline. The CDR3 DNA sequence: TGCGCCAGCAGCCAGGACAGGGCCTTACGATACGAGCAGTACTTC. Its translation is CASSQDRALRYEQYF.

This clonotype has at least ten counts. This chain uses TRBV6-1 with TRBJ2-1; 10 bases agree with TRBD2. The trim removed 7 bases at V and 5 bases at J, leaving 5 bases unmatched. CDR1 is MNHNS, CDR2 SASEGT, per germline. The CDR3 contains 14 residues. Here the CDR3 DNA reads TGTGCCAGCATGGGGACTAGCGTGAACAATGAGCAGTTCTTC. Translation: CASMGTSVNNEQFF.

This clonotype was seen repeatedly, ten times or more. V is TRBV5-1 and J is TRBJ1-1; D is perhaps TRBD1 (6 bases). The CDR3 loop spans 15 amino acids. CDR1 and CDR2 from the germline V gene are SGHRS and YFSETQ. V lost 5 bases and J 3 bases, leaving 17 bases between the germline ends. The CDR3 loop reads CASSTLRGGDTEAFF. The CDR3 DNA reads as TGCGCCAGCAGTACCCTCAGGGGTGGGGACACTGAAGCTTTCTTT.

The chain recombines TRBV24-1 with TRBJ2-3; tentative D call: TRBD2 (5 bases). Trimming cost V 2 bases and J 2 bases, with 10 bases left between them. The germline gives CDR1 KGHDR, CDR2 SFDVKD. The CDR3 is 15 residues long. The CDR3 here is CATSDSERITDTQYF. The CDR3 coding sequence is TGTGCCACCAGTGATTCTGAGCGGATCACAGATACGCAGTATTTT.